This passage covers 4 T cell receptor beta chains from one sample sequenced in a study of tumor-infiltrating lymphocytes in localized non-small cell lung cancer. Using immunoSEQ multiplex PCR, the repertoire was profiled, and TCRdb retains in-frame clones only, with some absent. The data contain under 9,500 clones, approximately 84% of them seen just once; the ten biggest clones take up 6.5% to 7.5%. Input material: uninvolved lung tissue not adjacent to the tumor. The source is a human donor with non-small cell lung cancer.

V usage is TRBV19 and J usage is TRBJ1-6; a possible D gene is TRBD1 (5 bases). V was clipped by 3 bases and J by 7 bases, with 10 bases between them. Germline lookup yields CDR1 LNHDA and CDR2 SQIVND (reference sequence). The CDR3 loop spans 14 amino acids. CDR3 amino acids: CASSILGTNSPLHF. The CDR3 DNA follows: TGTGCCAGTAGTATTTTAGGGACCAATTCACCCCTCCACTTT.

The chain carries TRBV28 and TRBJ2-6; 8 nucleotides agree with TRBD2. V was clipped by 3 bases and J by 1 base; unmatched bases: 14. The CDR3 runs 20 residues. CDR1 is MDHEN and CDR2 is SYDVKM in the germline V gene. CDR3 sequence reads: CASSLLTESGGQSGANVLTF. The CDR3 DNA is TGTGCCAGCAGTTTGTTAACCGAATCGGGAGGGCAGTCTGGGGCCAACGTCCTGACTTTC.

The chain links TRBV19 to TRBJ2-2; D is unresolved. Trimming stripped 5 bases from V and 6 bases from J, with 7 bases between. The germline gives CDR1 LNHDA, CDR2 SQIVND (reference sequence). The CDR3 has 12 amino acids. CDR3 sequence: CASSPDPGELFF. CDR3 DNA sequence: TGTGCCAGTAGTCCTGACCCCGGGGAGCTGTTTTTT.

The chain recombines TRBV2 with TRBJ2-2, with 8 bases fitting TRBD1. Germline assignment: CDR1 SNHLY and CDR2 FYNNEI. Trimming cost V 6 bases and J 0 bases; bases outside gene matches: 3. The CDR3 has 15 amino acids. The CDR3 DNA reads as TGTGCCAGCAGGGGGACAGGTTCGAACACCGGGGAGCTGTTTTTT. Amino acid sequence: CASRGTGSNTGELFF.